In this sample, the clone carrying this TCR beta chain turned up a few times. The data were taken from a study of blood T cell repertoires in COVID-19. In the study overall: The United States, Italy and Spain were the sources of the acute and convalescent COVID-19 samples.

V shed 0 bases, J shed 6 bases, and the junction held 4 bases outside the gene matches. The CDR3 covers 16 residues. CDR1 and CDR2 from the germline V gene are LNHNV and YYDKDF (reference sequence). Profiled with immunoSEQ multiplex PCR; TCRdb holds only in-frame clones, not every one. The table lists around 200,000 clones, around 84% of them singletons. This sequence joins TRBV15 and TRBJ2-1; 11 bases fit TRBD1. Sequenced material: peripheral blood. The sequence derives from a woman older than 75 with acute or convalescent COVID-19. The CDR3 DNA follows: TGTGCCACCAGCAGAGAAGGAGGGACAGGGGGCAATGAGCAGTTCTTC. Encoded protein: CATSREGGTGGNEQFF.